The 13 T cell receptor beta chains below were found in one sample sequenced in a study of patients and donors after allogeneic stem cell transplantation. Via MiXCR, TCRdb re-called the RT-PCR reads, giving one row per CDR3 protein. The sample has 410,000 or so distinct CDR3 sequences; 16% are singletons. The sample was blood, either unsorted or a sorted T cell fraction (not recorded which). The source of these receptors is a human donor who was either an allogeneic HSCT recipient or a stem cell or donor lymphocyte infusion donor (not recorded which). It is not recorded whose cells these are; they may come from a transplant donor.

This clonotype showed up just a few times. The chain recombines TRBV3-1 with TRBJ1-1; 7 bases align to TRBD1. Germline V gene sequence: CDR1 LGHDT, CDR2 YNNKEL (reference sequence). This CDR3 has 14 residues. The ends lost 2 bases at V and 4 bases at J; junction bases unmatched: 4. The DNA of the CDR3 is TGTGCCAGCAGCCAAAGACAGGGATCCACTGAAGCTTTCTTT. Amino acids: CASSQRQGSTEAFF.

The table lists this clonotype with a few counts. The chain has TRBV5-5 and TRBJ1-5; D is possibly TRBD1 (6 bases). The CDR3 contains 18 residues. The germline V gene encodes CDR1 SGHKS and CDR2 YYEKEE (reference sequence). The V gene lost 4 bases and the J gene lost 6 bases, with 26 bases spanning the gap. The CDR3 protein is CASSLQGLSMGSTQPQHF. For the CDR3, the DNA is TGTGCCAGCAGCCTTCAGGGGCTGAGTATGGGATCAACTCAGCCCCAGCATTTT.

The chain employs TRBV6-1 and TRBJ2-7, with TRBD2 matching over 7 bases. The J segment lost 3 bases and the V segment lost 6 bases, leaving 11 bases of the junction unmatched. The CDR3 contains 15 residues. Germline V gene data show CDR1 as MNHNS and CDR2 as SASEGT. Here the CDR3 reads CASSSIPGRGYEQYF. The CDR3 nucleotides are TGTGCCAGCAGCTCTATTCCGGGGAGGGGCTACGAGCAGTACTTC.

This chain connects TRBV6-4 to TRBJ2-1, with D maybe TRBD2 (5 bases). The germline gives CDR1 MRHNA, CDR2 SNTAGT. The CDR3 runs 13 residues. V gave up 6 bases and J gave up 5 bases, with 11 bases separating them. The DNA for the CDR3 is TGTGCCAGCAGCCTGACCGGGAACAATGAGCAGTTCTTC. Translation gives CASSLTGNNEQFF.

J is TRBJ1-2 and V is TRBV3-1; tentative D call: TRBD1 (6 bases). Germline CDR1 LGHDT, CDR2 YNNKEL (reference sequence). This CDR3 has 14 amino acids. The V end lost 1 base, the J end lost 4 bases, and 10 bases lay between the germline ends. The CDR3, as DNA: TGTGCCAGCAGCCAAGGGGGGGCCCTCTATGGCTACACCTTC. It yields the protein CASSQGGALYGYTF.

The chain joins TRBV20-1 to TRBJ2-1; 9 positions match TRBD2. Per the germline V gene, CDR1 is DFQATT and CDR2 is SNEGSKA (reference sequence). This CDR3 has 19 residues. J was trimmed by 5 bases and V by 1 base; bases with no gene match: 18. The DNA of the CDR3 is TGCAGTGCTAGAGTTCCAGCGGGAGGCCATCCGAAAACTAACAATGAGCAGTTCTTC. Its translation is CSARVPAGGHPKTNNEQFF.

This clonotype appeared a few times. The chain combines TRBV15 with TRBJ2-3; D not resolved. V lost 2 bases and J 2 bases, leaving 14 bases between the germline ends. This CDR3 is 16 amino acids long. Germline assignment: CDR1 LNHNV and CDR2 YYDKDF (reference sequence). CDR3 region: CATSRTVDVHTDTQYF. The CDR3 nucleotides read TGTGCCACCAGCAGAACCGTAGACGTTCACACAGATACGCAGTATTTT.

Only a few counts were recorded for this clonotype. The chain carries TRBV28 and TRBJ1-6; D perhaps matches TRBD1 (5 bases). Trimming took 6 bases from V and 11 from J, leaving 14 bases between them. CDR1 MDHEN and CDR2 SYDVKM come from the germline V gene. The CDR3 contains 13 residues. CDR3 in amino acids: CASSSPGGPPLHF. CDR3 DNA: TGTGCCAGCAGCTCACCGGGGGGACCACCCCTCCACTTT.

This chain joins TRBV6-1 and TRBJ2-7; TRBD1 matches 7 bases. This CDR3 region has 14 residues. The junction had 7 bases not matched to a gene; V was cut back by 6 bases and J by 2 bases. Germline-derived CDR1 and CDR2 are MNHNS and SASEGT. CDR3 protein: CASSHTGATYEQYF. The DNA of the CDR3 is TGTGCCAGCAGCCATACAGGGGCCACCTACGAGCAGTACTTC.

This chain joins TRBV12-3 or TRBV12-4 and TRBJ1-1; D call uncertain. V lost 1 base and J lost 7, with 10 bases in between. This CDR3 comprises 13 residues. Written as DNA, the CDR3 is TGTGCCAGCAGTTTAGGGAAGGTTAGTGAAGCTTTCTTT. It encodes CASSLGKVSEAFF.

V gene TRBV6-1 combines with J gene TRBJ1-1; TRBD1 matches 12 bases. CDR3 length equals 16 residues. V was pared by 7 bases and J by 7 bases, with 13 bases of the junction left unmatched. CDR1 and CDR2 (germline): MNHNS, SASEGT. In nucleotides, the CDR3 is TGTGCCAGCACGTCGACGGGACAGGGGGCTAGGGGTGAAGCTTTCTTT. It codes for CASTSTGQGARGEAFF.

There are a few counts of this clonotype. The chain combines TRBV11-2 with TRBJ1-2; 7 bases fit TRBD1. Trimming removed 6 bases from V and 4 bases from J; junction bases left unmatched: 8. CDR1 is SGHAT and CDR2 is FQNNGV in the germline V gene. CDR3 length: 14 amino acids. The CDR3 spells CASREGASVYGYTF. The CDR3 DNA is TGTGCCAGCAGAGAGGGGGCGTCAGTCTATGGCTACACCTTC.

This clonotype was observed a handful of times. The V call is TRBV24-1, the J call TRBJ2-3, with 9 positions matching TRBD2. Germline-derived CDR1 and CDR2 are KGHDR and SFDVKD. Trimming at V came to 5 bases and at J to 3 bases, leaving 2 bases not matched to a gene. This CDR3 has 14 residues. This CDR3 is CATSVTSGTDTQYF. The CDR3, as DNA: TGTGCCACCAGTGTGACTAGCGGTACAGATACGCAGTATTTT.